What follows describes a single TCR beta chain. This clonotype was seen at least ten times. Its antigen is not yet known. No much larger clone exists at a distance of one base, and base qualities are not known. A history of other malignancies or of prior chemotherapy or radiotherapy was absent in all patients, and node-negative disease was shown on CT and PET/CT in all patients. At each of two time points, around 6.5 milliliters of peripheral venous blood were collected in EDTA tubes. Ficoll-Paque Plus density-gradient centrifugation was used to isolate PBMCs. Right after collection, samples were placed at -80 degrees C and kept there until analysis. The TCR beta CDR3 region was amplified from genomic DNA by two rounds of multiplex PCR. In the first PCR round, primers specific to each TRBV and TRBJ gene were used, and the primer sequences were filed in Chinese patent CN105087789A. The second PCR round used universal primers. The Roche High Pure PCR Template Preparation Kit was used to extract genomic DNA from frozen PBMCs. The libraries underwent paired-end sequencing with 151 bp reads on an Illumina HiSeq 3000. The authors' pipeline ran thus. CutAdapt was used to remove raw reads lacking the multiplex PCR primer sequences. High-quality paired reads were merged into contigs with PEAR. By aligning each contig to reference sequences, MiXCR assigned the TRB V, D and J gene segments to that contig. CDR3 sequences were clustered by base quality and sequence similarity to remove sequencing errors. Shannon entropy, normalized by the natural log of the productive TCR sequence number, served as the measure of diversity. Clonality was computed as one minus the ratio of Shannon entropy to the natural log of the number of unique clonotypes. Progression-free survival cut-offs for repertoire metrics were chosen using the Youden index of ROC curves, with analyses run in R 3.5.3. TCRdb reran the public reads through fastp at Q25 and MiXCR, keeping productive beta chains. Entries that share a CDR3 protein sequence are merged under the most common genes and DNA. In this record, the V and J calls reflect TCRdb's handling and not the investigators' own analysis. In all, the sample holds more than 12,000 distinct CDR3 sequences, and over 25% of those were seen once. Around a quarter of the sample is in the top ten clones.

The data were obtained in a study of prognosis after radiotherapy for stage I lung cancer (dated by TCRdb to the early 2020s). Background on the whole study: Between early 2018 and 2019, about 20 stage I NSCLC patients were enrolled in Nanjing, China. Approximately 15 patients had newly diagnosed primary stage I lung tumors, and five had oligometastatic NSCLC after surgical resection of the primary tumor. All patients were considered medically inoperable, owing to comorbidities in approximately 13 and refusal of surgery in several. The cohort included about a dozen men and several women, with a median age of approximately 76 years and a range of about 53 to 95 years. On tumor histology, eleven to twelve patients had adenocarcinoma and six to eight had squamous cell carcinoma. SBRT was given in 3 to 5 fractions with a biologically effective dose of at least 100 Gy, using image-guided IMRT or VMAT. In every patient, SBRT was given without any concurrent therapy. Distant metastases were developed by four of the 19 patients after SBRT, at a median of around seven months, whereas no significant progression was observed in the other 15 patients. Peripheral blood TCR beta repertoires were profiled in stage I NSCLC patients before and after stereotactic body radiotherapy, and the repertoires were related to distant failure. A total of approximately 40 blood samples from roughly 20 patients were sequenced, with one sample obtained before and one obtained after SBRT for each patient. Overall study outcomes, separate from this receptor: Unique TCR clone counts fell after SBRT (median approximately 9,900 before versus about 7,100 after; Wilcoxon paired P=0.011). Limitations of the study included a small cohort and short follow-up, and the study findings need independent validation. Tumor specificity of expanded TCR clones was not determined. Differences by metastasis status were reportedly seen in TRBV and TRBJ usage frequencies, involving two V genes at baseline and, after SBRT, several V genes and two J genes. All reported P values were unadjusted for multiple comparisons. Post-SBRT Shannon entropy and its change from baseline were lower in patients who developed distant metastases; baseline Shannon entropy was not associated with metastases.

From a lookup of the germline V gene, CDR1 and CDR2 are MNHEY and SVGEGT. Counted from cysteine to phenylalanine, this CDR3 has 15 amino acids. The sequence is cut down to CDR3 DNA, 45 bases in frame from base 1. Trimming removed 6 bases from V and 3 bases from J; the gene matches leave 5 bases unexplained. This chain is built from TRBV6-2 or TRBV6-3 and TRBJ2-1; a stretch of 10 junction bases matches TRBD2. The sequencing here drew on PBMCs, taken before or after stereotactic body radiation therapy (not recorded which). This TCR was sampled from a donor at least 50 years old with non-small cell lung cancer. DNA sequence: TGTGCCAGCAGAACCACTAGCGGGGTCTACAATGAGCAGTTCTTC. It encodes CASRTTSGVYNEQFF.